A selection of T cell receptor beta chains follows, all from one sample in a study of prognosis after radiotherapy for stage I lung cancer. MiXCR, applied by TCRdb to the multiplex PCR reads, yields one record per CDR3 protein. The table includes fewer than 20,000 distinct CDR3 sequences, 50% to 60% detected once. The source was PBMCs, collected before or after stereotactic body radiation therapy (not recorded which). The receptor source for this set is a donor aged 50 or older with non-small cell lung cancer. CDR3s include the opening cysteine and the closing phenylalanine or tryptophan. A D gene is named only where the DNA matches it firmly. A row's size may be missing; if present it is once, few, many or a size class.

TRBJ2-7	TRBV5-1	medium-sized	.	CASMSGVYEQYF	TGCGCCAGCATGTCGGGGGTGTACGAGCAGTACTTC
TRBJ2-7	TRBV12-3/TRBV12-4	.	.	CASGWPYEQYF	TGTGCCAGCGGTTGGCCCTACGAGCAGTACTTC
TRBJ2-6	TRBV30	once	.	CALKGSGANVLTF	TGTGCCTTGAAGGGGTCTGGGGCCAACGTCCTGACTTTC
TRBJ1-2	TRBV6-2/TRBV6-3	once	.	CSSLQGNYGYTF	TGTTCCAGTTTACAGGGTAACTATGGCTACACCTTC
TRBJ1-6	TRBV30	.	.	CAWDSTGDNSPLHF	TGTGCCTGGGACTCGACAGGAGATAATTCACCCCTCCACTTT
TRBJ2-7	TRBV28	medium-sized	.	CASSSGRNYEQYF	TGTGCCAGCAGTTCGGGACGGAACTACGAGCAGTACTTC
TRBJ2-1	TRBV3-1	many	TRBD2	CASSRWRLAGGGSYNEQFF	TGTGCCAGCAGCCGCTGGCGACTAGCGGGAGGTGGTTCCTACAATGAGCAGTTCTTC
TRBJ1-1	TRBV11-1	.	.	CASSLSPGINTEAFF	TGTGCCAGCAGCTTATCCCCGGGGATTAACACTGAAGCTTTCTTT
TRBJ2-6	TRBV7-8	.	.	CASTLKGGAGANVLTF	TGTGCCAGCACCCTAAAGGGGGGGGCTGGGGCCAACGTCCTGACTTTC
TRBJ1-3	TRBV6-1	many	.	CASRLASGNTIYF	TGTGCCAGCCGCCTCGCTTCCGGAAACACCATATATTTT
TRBJ1-2	TRBV6-1	.	.	CASSLRGEAYCYTF	TGTGCCAGCAGCCTTCGGGGGGAGGCCTATTGCTACACCTTC
TRBJ1-2	TRBV2	many	.	CASRDGRSGLYGYTF	TGTGCCAGCAGGGACGGGCGTTCAGGACTATATGGCTACACCTTC
TRBJ2-6	TRBV9	.	.	CASSVFSVSTGANVLTF	TGTGCCAGCAGCGTATTCAGCGTGAGTACTGGGGCCAACGTCCTGACTTTC
TRBJ2-7	TRBV6-1	.	TRBD1	CASSELWGQVYEHYF	TGTGCCAGCAGTGAACTGTGGGGACAGGTCTACGAGCATTACTTC
TRBJ1-1	TRBV13	.	TRBD1	CASSPRQGVNTEAFF	TGTGCCAGCAGCCCTAGACAGGGGGTAAACACTGAAGCTTTCTTT
TRBJ2-5	TRBV20-1	.	.	CSARGNSGYTETRYF	TGCAGTGCTAGAGGGAATAGCGGTTACACAGAGACCCGGTACTTC
TRBJ2-5	TRBV2	.	.	CASSEEIQETQYF	TGTGCCAGCAGTGAAGAAATACAAGAGACCCAGTACTTC
TRBJ1-2	TRBV30	.	TRBD1	CAWGTGQANYGYTF	TGTGCCTGGGGTACGGGACAGGCTAACTATGGCTACACCTTC
TRBJ1-5	TRBV19	medium-sized	TRBD1	CASSRTGGGGQPQHF	TGTGCCAGTAGCCGGACAGGGGGAGGAGGTCAGCCCCAGCATTTT
TRBJ2-5	TRBV5-1	once	.	CASSRGIQYF	TGCGCCAGCAGCCGGGGGATCCAGTACTTC
TRBJ2-3	TRBV27	many	TRBD2	CASSLPAGGTQYF	TGTGCCAGCAGTTTACCGGCGGGAGGTACGCAGTATTTT
TRBJ1-5	TRBV20-1	.	.	CSARGTGGFNQPQHF	TGCAGTGCTAGAGGTACTGGGGGTTTCAATCAGCCCCAGCATTTT
TRBJ2-2	TRBV2	.	TRBD2	CASTKNVGGPSGELFF	TGTGCCAGCACTAAGAACGTGGGAGGGCCTTCCGGGGAGCTGTTTTTT
TRBJ1-2	TRBV28	medium-sized	.	CASHTQDYGYTF	TGTGCCAGCCATACTCAGGACTATGGCTACACCTTC
TRBJ1-1	TRBV20-1	many	.	CSALTLDSHTWSGTEAFF	TGCAGTGCTCTCACCCTAGACAGCCACACGTGGTCGGGCACTGAAGCTTTCTTT
TRBJ2-2	TRBV27	many	TRBD1	CASSPPFWTGGFRELFF	TGTGCCAGCAGTCCGCCGTTTTGGACAGGGGGCTTCCGGGAGCTGTTTTTT
TRBJ1-2	TRBV20-1	medium-sized	TRBD1	CTRGEKEGASNYGYTF	TGCACCCGAGGGGAGAAGGAGGGGGCTTCTAACTATGGCTACACCTTC
TRBJ2-7	TRBV29-1	.	TRBD2	CSVGGLAAPYEQYF	TGCAGCGTTGGGGGACTAGCGGCACCTTACGAGCAGTACTTC
TRBJ2-3	TRBV19	once	TRBD2	CASATSGITDTQYF	TGTGCCAGCGCTACCAGCGGGATAACAGATACGCAGTATTTT
TRBJ1-6	TRBV6-2/TRBV6-3	.	.	CASSSSGVSPLHF	TGTGCCAGCAGTTCGTCGGGGGTTTCACCCCTCCACTTT
TRBJ2-3	TRBV20-1	.	TRBD2	CSARRDYWELDTQYF	TGCAGTGCTAGAAGGGACTATTGGGAGCTAGATACGCAGTATTTT